The rows below give T cell receptor beta chains drawn from one sample of a study of blood T cell repertoires in COVID-19. Clones were read by immunoSEQ multiplex PCR, and TCRdb kept only the in-frame ones, dropping some. The table records about 200,000 clones, around 80% of them present only once. The material sequenced was peripheral blood. All receptors come from a man between 40 and 49 years old with acute or convalescent COVID-19. Each CDR3 is given with its conserved first and last residue. The D gene is left open where the match is weak. Expanded clones are given a class, and other clones once, few, many or no size at all.

J gene | D gene | clone size | V gene | CDR3 protein | CDR3 DNA
TRBJ2-6 | NA | NA | TRBV6-4 | CASSPGPGANVLTF | TGTGCCAGCAGCCCCGGTCCCGGGGCCAACGTCCTGACTTTC
TRBJ1-3 | TRBD1 | NA | TRBV7-6 | CASSLAGGEGNTIYF | TGTGCCAGCAGCTTGGCAGGGGGCGAGGGAAACACCATATATTTT
TRBJ2-7 | NA | NA | TRBV5-1 | CASSVGISYEQYF | TGCGCCAGCAGCGTCGGGATCTCCTACGAGCAGTACTTC
TRBJ2-7 | NA | few | TRBV7-2 | CASSTYRAGEQYF | TGTGCCAGCAGCACATACAGGGCTGGCGAGCAGTACTTC
TRBJ1-5 | TRBD1 | few | TRBV30 | CAWRGDRGEGPQHF | TGTGCCTGGAGGGGGGACAGGGGGGAAGGGCCCCAGCATTTT
TRBJ1-2 | NA | NA | TRBV12-3/TRBV12-4 | CASSLARTYGYTF | TGTGCCAGCAGTTTAGCGCGAACGTATGGCTACACCTTC
TRBJ2-1 | TRBD2 | NA | TRBV6-2/TRBV6-3 | CASSPLAGDQYNEQFF | TGTGCCAGCAGCCCATTAGCGGGAGACCAATACAATGAGCAGTTCTTC
TRBJ2-5 | TRBD1 | NA | TRBV11-2 | CASSRGQEWETQYF | TGTGCCAGCAGCCGGGGACAGGAGTGGGAGACCCAGTACTTC
TRBJ2-7 | TRBD1 | NA | TRBV24-1 | CATTGTGLNYEQYF | TGTGCCACTACCGGGACAGGATTAAACTACGAGCAGTACTTC
TRBJ1-2 | NA | NA | TRBV6-5 | CASSYTRDYGYTF | TGTGCCAGCAGTTATACCAGGGACTATGGCTACACCTTC
TRBJ2-7 | NA | NA | TRBV11-3 | CASSLGAGRHEQYF | TGTGCCAGCAGCTTAGGGGCAGGCCGGCACGAGCAGTACTTC
TRBJ1-1 | NA | NA | TRBV6-2/TRBV6-3 | CASSYSNPDWGTEAFF | TGTGCCAGCAGTTACTCGAACCCGGACTGGGGCACTGAAGCTTTCTTT
TRBJ2-3 | TRBD2 | NA | TRBV19 | CASSSGLLAGHSTDTQYF | TGTGCCAGTAGTTCGGGACTCTTAGCGGGGCATAGCACAGATACGCAGTATTTT
TRBJ2-7 | TRBD1 | NA | TRBV10-3 | CAISGGTGSYEQYF | TGTGCCATCAGTGGCGGGACAGGTTCCTACGAGCAGTACTTC
TRBJ2-7 | TRBD2 | NA | TRBV6-5 | CASRTSGRGEQYF | TGTGCCAGCAGAACTAGCGGGAGGGGAGAGCAGTACTTC
TRBJ1-4 | NA | NA | TRBV30 | CAWSLREKLFF | TGTGCCTGGAGTCTGAGGGAAAAACTGTTTTTT
TRBJ2-3 | NA | NA | TRBV19 | CASSLGGTQYF | TGTGCCAGTAGTCTTGGGGGCACGCAGTATTTT
TRBJ2-1 | TRBD2 | NA | TRBV2 | CASRTILAGVKFF | TGTGCCAGCAGGACGATTTTAGCGGGAGTTAAGTTCTTC